These T cell receptor beta chains were read from a single sample in a study of technical replicates of blood from a handful of donors. Assay: immunoSEQ multiplex PCR; the TCRdb copy retains only in-frame clones and omits some. The table includes around 80,000 clones, roughly 98% detected once. Input material: T cells isolated from PBMCs. Receptors originate from a human donor in good health. Each CDR3 is given with its conserved first and last residue. A D gene is named only where the DNA matches it firmly. Size is omitted from some rows. Given values are once, few, many or a class for expanded clones.

d_call	clone_size	v_call	j_call	cdr3_aa	cdr3_nt
.	.	TRBV5-1	TRBJ1-2	CASRDRTNYGYTF	TGCGCCAGCAGGGACAGAACTAACTATGGCTACACCTTC
TRBD2	.	TRBV19	TRBJ2-1	CASSGPGSSGRINEQFF	TGTGCCAGTAGTGGACCGGGAAGTAGCGGGAGAATTAATGAGCAGTTCTTC
.	.	TRBV5-1	TRBJ2-2	CASSLDGPRSTGELFF	TGCGCCAGCTCATTGGATGGTCCAAGGAGCACCGGGGAGCTGTTTTTT
TRBD2	.	TRBV19	TRBJ2-5	CASRLAGQETQYF	TGTGCCAGCAGACTAGCGGGACAAGAGACCCAGTACTTC
.	.	TRBV6-1	TRBJ1-3	CASSEKGVIGNTIYF	TGTGCCAGCAGTGAGAAGGGGGTAATCGGTAACACCATATATTTT
.	.	TRBV6-4	TRBJ2-2	CASSDRQGIGELFF	TGTGCCAGCAGTGACAGGCAGGGGATCGGGGAGCTGTTTTTT
TRBD1	.	TRBV7-3	TRBJ2-2	CASSPRQGLVAGELFF	TGTGCCAGCAGCCCACGACAGGGGCTCGTGGCTGGGGAGCTGTTTTTT
.	.	TRBV4-1	TRBJ2-1	CASSSRSYNEQFF	TGCGCCAGCAGCTCGAGGTCCTACAATGAGCAGTTCTTC
.	.	TRBV5-6	TRBJ1-4	CASSLGRLNGPFRDEKLFF	TGTGCCAGCAGCTTGGGGCGACTAAACGGCCCCTTCCGTGATGAAAAACTGTTTTTT
.	.	TRBV28	TRBJ1-5	CASSFRQYLSNQPQHF	TGTGCCAGCAGTTTCCGACAGTATCTTAGCAATCAGCCCCAGCATTTT
.	.	TRBV29-1	TRBJ1-1	CSVYPRQGNNMNTEAFF	TGCAGCGTTTATCCAAGGCAGGGGAACAACATGAACACTGAAGCTTTCTTT
.	.	TRBV7-2	TRBJ2-4	CASSLSFAKNIQYF	TGTGCCAGCAGCTTATCGTTCGCCAAAAACATTCAGTACTTC
.	.	TRBV6-1	TRBJ1-3	CASSEAPGVTGNTIYF	TGTGCCAGCAGTGAAGCGCCCGGTGTAACGGGAAACACCATATATTTT
TRBD2	.	TRBV2	TRBJ2-5	CASSDRGGPGKTQYF	TGTGCCAGCAGTGATCGGGGGGGACCGGGGAAAACCCAGTACTTC
TRBD2	.	TRBV27	TRBJ2-1	CASRPQPGLAGVEQFF	TGTGCCAGCAGACCGCAGCCGGGACTAGCGGGAGTAGAGCAGTTCTTC
.	.	TRBV25-1	TRBJ1-2	CASSEYGQGFGGYTF	TGTGCCAGCAGTGAATATGGCCAGGGGTTTGGTGGCTACACCTTC
TRBD2	.	TRBV28	TRBJ2-7	CASSLAGQNYEQYF	TGTGCCAGCAGTCTAGCGGGCCAAAACTACGAGCAGTACTTC
TRBD1	once	TRBV29-1	TRBJ1-2	CSVDGTFRTGGHGYTF	TGCAGCGTTGATGGGACCTTCAGGACAGGGGGGCATGGCTACACCTTC
.	.	TRBV9	TRBJ1-3	CASRGGPGNTIYF	TGTGCCAGCCGAGGGGGTCCTGGAAACACCATATATTTT
.	.	TRBV2	TRBJ1-6	CASSDKTYNSPLHF	TGTGCCAGCAGTGACAAAACCTATAATTCACCCCTCCACTTT
.	.	TRBV9	TRBJ2-7	CASSPRDLAAEQYF	TGTGCCAGCAGCCCAAGGGACTTGGCCGCCGAGCAGTACTTC
TRBD1	.	TRBV6-5	TRBJ1-2	CASSYSGTGGYTF	TGTGCCAGCAGTTATTCCGGGACAGGAGGTTACACCTTC
TRBD1	.	TRBV2	TRBJ1-2	CASSEGTGWGYTF	TGTGCCAGCAGTGAGGGGACAGGGTGGGGCTACACCTTC
.	.	TRBV6-5	TRBJ1-1	CASSYTGGNTEAFF	TGTGCCAGCAGTTACACGGGGGGTAATACTGAAGCTTTCTTT
TRBD2	.	TRBV9	TRBJ2-1	CASSLRLAGGHNEQFF	TGTGCCAGCAGCCTCAGACTAGCGGGGGGCCACAATGAGCAGTTCTTC
TRBD1	.	TRBV5-1	TRBJ1-5	CASSFGDRASNQPQHF	TGCGCCAGCAGCTTTGGGGACAGGGCAAGCAATCAGCCCCAGCATTTT
.	.	TRBV11-3	TRBJ1-6	CASSFSSPTDSLNSPLHF	TGTGCCAGCAGCTTTAGCTCCCCCACGGACAGCCTAAATTCACCCCTCCACTTT
.	.	TRBV27	TRBJ2-1	CASSDHQGSYNEQFF	TGTGCCAGCAGTGACCACCAGGGCTCCTACAATGAGCAGTTCTTC
TRBD1	once	TRBV11-2	TRBJ1-1	CASSSSLWTGEGDTEAFF	TGTGCCAGCAGCTCCAGCCTCTGGACAGGGGAGGGTGACACTGAAGCTTTCTTT
TRBD1	.	TRBV9	TRBJ1-2	CASSVGYYLTGGDYGYTF	TGTGCCAGCAGCGTAGGATACTACTTGACAGGGGGTGACTATGGCTACACCTTC
TRBD2	once	TRBV7-6	TRBJ2-7	CASSLGTSVLYEQYF	TGTGCCAGCAGCTTAGGGACTAGCGTACTCTACGAGCAGTACTTC
.	.	TRBV21-1	TRBJ1-4	CASSKVHAGSSNEKLFF	TGTGCCAGCAGCAAAGTACATGCGGGCTCCTCTAATGAAAAACTGTTTTTT
.	.	TRBV15	TRBJ1-4	CATSRDPDGSPARELFF	TGTGCCACCAGCAGAGACCCCGACGGGTCGCCGGCTAGAGAACTGTTTTTT
TRBD1	.	TRBV19	TRBJ1-2	CASRFRDRAYGYTF	TGTGCCAGTAGATTCCGGGACAGGGCGTATGGCTACACCTTC
.	.	TRBV28	TRBJ1-3	CASKRGFVDTIYF	TGTGCCAGCAAAAGGGGTTTCGTAGACACCATATATTTT
.	once	TRBV9	TRBJ1-2	CASSANYGYTF	TGTGCCAGCAGCGCGAACTATGGCTACACCTTC
TRBD1	.	TRBV5-1	TRBJ2-6	CASSVQGAGANVLTF	TGCGCCAGCAGCGTACAGGGGGCTGGGGCCAACGTCCTGACTTTC
TRBD2	once	TRBV6-5	TRBJ2-5	CASSYLRSGGETQYF	TGTGCCAGCAGTTACTTACGCAGCGGGGGAGAGACCCAGTACTTC
.	.	TRBV2	TRBJ1-5	CASSAHGNSNQPQHF	TGTGCCAGCAGCGCCCACGGGAACTCCAATCAGCCCCAGCATTTT
.	.	TRBV6-5	TRBJ1-1	CASRPDSTNTEAFF	TGTGCCAGCAGGCCGGACAGCACAAACACTGAAGCTTTCTTT
.	.	TRBV10-2	TRBJ1-2	CASRRDFSSNYGYTF	TGCGCCAGCAGACGGGACTTCTCATCTAACTATGGCTACACCTTC
TRBD1	.	TRBV10-3	TRBJ1-1	CAISSGQGVGVEAFF	TGTGCCATCAGTTCGGGACAGGGGGTCGGGGTTGAAGCTTTCTTT
.	.	TRBV5-6	TRBJ2-7	CASSRQGGPYEQYF	TGTGCCAGCAGCAGACAGGGAGGACCCTACGAGCAGTACTTC
.	.	TRBV7-9	TRBJ2-7	CASSPGQTYGEQYF	TGTGCCAGCAGTCCGGGACAAACTTACGGCGAGCAGTACTTC